These 19 T cell receptor beta chains came from one sample sequenced in a study of early T cells in non-severe SARS-CoV-2 infection. Each CDR3 protein is one row after TCRdb ran MiXCR on the 5' RACE reads. The sample records approximately 28,000 distinct CDR3 sequences, 4% to 5% being singletons. The material sequenced was whole blood. Receptors originate from an adult who was a healthcare worker with PCR-confirmed SARS-CoV-2 infection or an uninfected control (not recorded which).

This clonotype was counted at least ten times. The chain carries TRBV2 and TRBJ2-1, with 9 bases aligning to TRBD1. The CDR3 has 12 residues. Germline loops: CDR1 SNHLY, CDR2 FYNNEI. V shed 6 bases, J shed 15 bases, and the junction held 9 bases outside the gene matches. CDR3 loop: CASRPGQGGGFF. The CDR3 DNA sequence: TGTGCCAGCAGACCGGGACAGGGAGGAGGGTTCTTC.

The genes are TRBV4-1 and TRBJ2-1, with D perhaps assigned TRBD1 or TRBD2 (5 bases each). The CDR3 has 15 residues. Trimming pared 0 bases from V and 5 bases from J, leaving 11 bases between. Germline V lookup: CDR1 MGHRA, CDR2 YSYEKL. CDR3 in amino acids: CASSQERDRHNEQFF. The CDR3 DNA reads TGCGCCAGCAGCCAAGAAAGGGACCGACACAATGAGCAGTTCTTC.

This clonotype has a count of ten or more. The chain has TRBV5-1 and TRBJ2-1; TRBD2 matches at 14 bases. The CDR3 totals 17 residues. V gave up 2 bases and J gave up 2 bases; unmatched junction bases: 3. Germline V CDR1 and CDR2: SGHRS, YFSETQ. The CDR3 protein is CASSLGLAGGAYNEQFF. CDR3 nucleotide sequence: TGCGCCAGCAGCTTAGGACTAGCGGGAGGCGCCTACAATGAGCAGTTCTTC.

This clonotype was seen ten or more times. This sequence joins TRBV7-2 and TRBJ1-1; D gene ambiguous. The V and J ends lost 2 bases and 0 bases respectively, with 7 bases between them. There are 14 residues in the CDR3. The germline gives CDR1 SGHTA, CDR2 FQGNSA. The CDR3, as DNA: TGTGCCAGCAGCTTAAGGCCATTGAACACTGAAGCTTTCTTT. It is translated as CASSLRPLNTEAFF.

This clonotype is judged medium-sized. The gene calls are TRBV20-1 and TRBJ2-2, with no clear D. Germline CDR1 and CDR2: DFQATT and SNEGSKA (reference sequence). The CDR3 loop spans 16 amino acids. Trimming removed 4 bases from V and 5 bases from J, with 20 bases in between. CDR3 protein: CSAMKAVGSVTGELFF. For the CDR3, the DNA is TGCAGTGCTATGAAGGCTGTGGGATCCGTTACCGGGGAGCTGTTTTTT.

This clonotype was detected many times. The chain has TRBV11-3 and TRBJ2-7; D may be TRBD2 (6 bases). Trimming shortened V by 0 bases and J by 2 bases, and 8 bases separated the two germline ends. Germline V gives CDR1 SGHNT, CDR2 YENEEA. CDR3 length equals 14 residues. The CDR3 nucleotides are TGTGCCAGCAGCTTAGATCCGGGAGCCTACGAGCAGTACTTC. Translating it yields CASSLDPGAYEQYF.

The rearrangement uses TRBV6-1 and TRBJ2-7, with 7 bases aligning to TRBD1. The J segment lost 4 bases and the V segment lost 7 bases, leaving 10 bases of the junction unmatched. There are 14 residues in the CDR3. CDR1 is MNHNS and CDR2 is SASEGT in the germline V gene. The CDR3 loop reads CASIRSQGLYEQYF. In DNA, the CDR3 is TGTGCCAGCATCAGATCACAGGGGCTGTACGAGCAGTACTTC.

This clonotype was recorded at least ten times. The chain joins TRBV7-7 to TRBJ2-3, with TRBD1 matching over 7 bases. This CDR3 has 15 residues. Germline V gene lookup returns CDR1 SSHAT and CDR2 FNYEAQ (reference sequence). CDR3 sequence: CASARRDSSTDTQYF. CDR3 sequence (DNA): TGTGCTAGCGCCCGCCGGGACAGTAGCACAGATACGCAGTATTTT.

This clonotype was detected many times. V gene TRBV12-3 or TRBV12-4 combines with J gene TRBJ2-1; possible D gene TRBD1, 6 bases. V was cut by 2 bases and J by 3 bases, with 14 bases left in between. The CDR3 consists of 16 residues. CDR3 loop: CASSLSYRVVYNEQFF. The CDR3 DNA follows: TGTGCCAGCAGTTTAAGCTACAGGGTGGTCTACAATGAGCAGTTCTTC.

Comment on this clonotype: Germline is not matched at one junction end, which may reflect a read error. The V and J genes are TRBV25-1 and TRBJ1-2; tentatively, D is TRBD1 (5 bases). The CDR3 sequence is 11 residues long. The germline CDR1 and CDR2 sequences are MGHDK and SYGVNS. The CDR3 sequence is CVSSWGRGYTF. CDR3 sequence (DNA): TGTGTCAGCAGTTGGGGACGCGGCTACACCTTC.

The chain employs TRBV9 and TRBJ2-1, with D perhaps matching TRBD1 (5 bases). The CDR3 length is 16 residues. Per the germline V gene, CDR1 is SGDLS and CDR2 is YYNGEE. V was trimmed by 0 bases and J by 5 bases, leaving 15 bases between them. The CDR3 protein is CASSVGGQWGHNEQFF. DNA for the CDR3: TGTGCCAGCAGCGTAGGCGGCCAGTGGGGCCACAATGAGCAGTTCTTC.

This clonotype was detected a few times. The rearrangement joins TRBV7-2 to TRBJ2-5; D might be TRBD1 (6 bases). Per the germline V gene, CDR1 is SGHTA and CDR2 is FQGNSA. Trimming left V 4 bases short and J 0 bases short, with 9 bases between. The CDR3 spans 14 residues. The CDR3 loop is CASSSRDNQETQYF. The DNA of the CDR3 is TGTGCCAGCAGCTCACGGGACAACCAAGAGACCCAGTACTTC.

This clonotype showed up many times. The chain employs TRBV30 and TRBJ1-3; D call uncertain. Germline assignment: CDR1 GTSNPN and CDR2 SVGIG (reference sequence). The CDR3 has 15 amino acids. Trimming took off 2 bases at V and 0 bases at J, with 11 bases between the two ends. The CDR3 coding sequence is TGTGCCTGGAGTCTGACGTCCAGCTCTGGAAACACCATATATTTT. As protein: CAWSLTSSSGNTIYF.

This clonotype was found many times. The chain uses TRBV7-2 and TRBJ1-6, with D possibly being TRBD1 (5 bases). This CDR3 is built from 16 residues. Per the germline V gene, CDR1 is SGHTA and CDR2 is FQGNSA. The germline V and J ends were trimmed by 3 bases and 5 bases, with 14 bases remaining between them. Here the CDR3 DNA reads TGTGCCAGCAGCTTTTTGCCAGGGACGAATAATTCACCCCTCCACTTT. The encoded protein is CASSFLPGTNNSPLHF.

About this clonotype: It is likely a read error, because the conserved phenylalanine at the end of the CDR3 is missing. CDR3 sequence reads: CATSDPGLAGAYEQYS. CDR3 nucleotides: TGTGCCACCAGTGATCCGGGACTAGCGGGGGCCTACGAGCAGTACTCC. The chain has TRBV24-1 and TRBJ2-7; 14 bases align to TRBD2. CDR3 length: 16 residues. Looked up from germline, CDR1 is KGHDR and CDR2 is SFDVKD. V lost 3 bases, J lost 2 bases, and 2 bases stayed unmatched.

This clonotype occurred many times. This chain links TRBV4-3 with TRBJ2-5; 7 nucleotides agree with TRBD2. Germline loops: CDR1 LGHNA, CDR2 YSLEER. The CDR3 totals 16 residues. The V and J ends lost 1 base and 9 bases, in that order; junction bases with no gene match: 14. The CDR3 protein is CASSQGVGLTAGAQYF. In DNA form, the CDR3 reads TGCGCCAGCAGCCAAGGGGTTGGCCTAACGGCGGGGGCCCAGTACTTC.

In this sample, this clonotype turned up many times. The rearrangement links TRBV6-2 or TRBV6-3 to TRBJ1-1; a weak D match, TRBD1 (5 bases). The V gene's germline CDR1 is MNHEY and CDR2 SVGEGT. The CDR3 consists of 16 residues. Trimming took 6 bases from V and 4 from J, leaving 21 bases between them. CDR3 amino acids: CASREQEGPSGTEAFF. CDR3 DNA sequence: TGTGCCAGCAGAGAACAGGAGGGACCCTCGGGCACTGAAGCTTTCTTT.

This clonotype was recorded at least ten times. The chain couples TRBV4-3 to TRBJ1-1, with D possibly being TRBD1 (5 bases). This CDR3 is 15 amino acids long. Trimming removed 1 base from V and 4 bases from J, with 13 bases in between. The V gene's germline CDR1 is LGHNA and CDR2 YSLEER. The CDR3 DNA is TGCGCCAGCAGCCAAGTGAGGGACTGGGGCACTGAAGCTTTCTTT. Amino acid sequence: CASSQVRDWGTEAFF.

This clonotype was picked up many times. This chain joins TRBV7-9 and TRBJ2-3; D is undetermined. Germline V gene data show CDR1 as SEHNR and CDR2 as FQNEAQ (reference sequence). V lost 5 bases and J lost 1, with 13 bases in between. The CDR3 sequence is 15 residues long. For the CDR3, the DNA is TGTGCCAGCAGCCAAAAGGGTCTTGGCACAGATACGCAGTATTTT. Translating gives CASSQKGLGTDTQYF.